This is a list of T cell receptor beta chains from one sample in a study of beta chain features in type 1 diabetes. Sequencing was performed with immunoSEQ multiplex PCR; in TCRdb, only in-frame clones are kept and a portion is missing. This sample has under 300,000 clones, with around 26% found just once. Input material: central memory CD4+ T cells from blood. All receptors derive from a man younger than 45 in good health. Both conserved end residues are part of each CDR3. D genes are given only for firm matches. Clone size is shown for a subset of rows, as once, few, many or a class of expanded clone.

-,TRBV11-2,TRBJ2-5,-,CASSLQRAGETQYF,TGTGCCAGCAGCTTACAGCGGGCAGGGGAGACCCAGTACTTC
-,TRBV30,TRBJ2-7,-,CAWSRGSSYEQYF,TGTGCCTGGAGTAGGGGGTCCTCCTACGAGCAGTACTTC
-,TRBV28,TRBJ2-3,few,CASSPLGPLGDTQYF,TGTGCCAGCAGCCCACTAGGGCCGTTAGGAGATACGCAGTATTTT
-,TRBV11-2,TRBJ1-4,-,CASSSNGPRGRKLFF,TGTGCCAGCAGCTCGAATGGCCCCAGGGGAAGAAAACTGTTTTTT
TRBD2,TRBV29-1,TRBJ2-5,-,CSVGLAQETQYF,TGCAGCGTTGGACTAGCTCAAGAGACCCAGTACTTC
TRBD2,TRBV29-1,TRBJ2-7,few,CSGTLAGDSSYEQYF,TGCAGCGGCACCTTAGCGGGAGATAGCTCCTACGAGCAGTACTTC
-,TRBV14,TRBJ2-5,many,CASSQDTAVRETQYF,TGTGCCAGCAGCCAAGATACGGCAGTCCGAGAGACCCAGTACTTC
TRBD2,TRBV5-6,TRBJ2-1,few,CASSLTSGSGQFF,TGTGCCAGCAGCTTAACTAGCGGGAGTGGCCAGTTCTTC
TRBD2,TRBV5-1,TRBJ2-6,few,CASRLTSGKAFSGANVLTF,TGCGCCAGCAGACTAACTAGCGGGAAGGCCTTCTCTGGGGCCAACGTCCTGACTTTC
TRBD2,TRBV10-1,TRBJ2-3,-,CASSELAGGQDTQYF,TGCGCCAGCAGTGAGCTAGCGGGGGGGCAAGATACGCAGTATTTT
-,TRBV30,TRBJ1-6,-,CAWSATGSYSPLHF,TGTGCCTGGAGTGCCACAGGGTCGTATTCACCCCTCCACTTT
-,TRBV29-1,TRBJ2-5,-,CSVGFGGSETQYF,TGCAGCGTTGGCTTCGGCGGGTCGGAGACCCAGTACTTC
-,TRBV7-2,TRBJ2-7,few,CASSLTGQGYYEQYF,TGTGCCAGCAGCTTAACGGGTCAGGGGTACTACGAGCAGTACTTC
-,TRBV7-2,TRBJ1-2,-,CASSSTAYGYTF,TGTGCCAGCAGCTCCACCGCCTATGGCTACACCTTC
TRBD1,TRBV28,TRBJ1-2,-,CASRKTGSNYGYTF,TGTGCCAGCAGGAAGACAGGGTCTAACTATGGCTACACCTTC
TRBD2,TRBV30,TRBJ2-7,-,CAWSGTSYEQYF,TGTGCCTGGAGTGGGACTAGCTACGAGCAGTACTTC
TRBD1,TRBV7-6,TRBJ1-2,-,CASSSGGTGFYGYTF,TGTGCCAGCAGCTCCGGGGGGACAGGCTTCTATGGCTACACCTTC
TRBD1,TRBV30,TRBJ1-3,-,CARSRTGSGNTIYF,TGTGCCCGATCACGGACAGGCTCTGGAAACACCATATATTTT
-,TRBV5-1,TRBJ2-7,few,CASSLWDQGNEQYF,TGCGCCAGCAGCTTATGGGATCAAGGTAACGAGCAGTACTTC
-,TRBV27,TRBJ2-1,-,CASRSAGENEQFF,TGTGCCAGCAGGAGTGCAGGGGAAAATGAGCAGTTCTTC
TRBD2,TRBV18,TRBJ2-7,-,CASSPGGRTYEQYF,TGTGCCAGCTCACCAGGCGGGAGGACCTACGAGCAGTACTTC
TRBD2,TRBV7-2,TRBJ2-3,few,CASSLTSGTDTQYF,TGTGCCAGCAGCCTGACTAGCGGCACAGATACGCAGTATTTT
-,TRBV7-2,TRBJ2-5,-,CASRLDETQYF,TGTGCCAGCCGATTGGATGAGACCCAGTACTTC
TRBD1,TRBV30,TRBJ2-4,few,CAWSSIPTGNIQYF,TGTGCCTGGAGTTCCATCCCGACAGGGAACATTCAGTACTTC
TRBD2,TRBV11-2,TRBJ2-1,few,CASSSQSGGYNEQFF,TGTGCCAGCAGCTCACAGAGCGGGGGCTACAATGAGCAGTTCTTC
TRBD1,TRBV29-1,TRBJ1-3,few,CNHPPSPTDRGWNTIYF,TGCAACCACCCCCCTTCACCGACTGACAGGGGTTGGAACACCATATATTTT
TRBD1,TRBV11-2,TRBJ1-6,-,CASSPIGQGAKSPLHF,TGTGCCAGCAGCCCCATAGGACAGGGGGCGAAGTCACCCCTCCACTTT
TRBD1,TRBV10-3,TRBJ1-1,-,CAISGTGQNTEAFF,TGTGCCATCAGTGGGACAGGGCAAAACACTGAAGCTTTCTTT
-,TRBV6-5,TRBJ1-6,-,CASRDQGIYNSPLHF,TGTGCCAGCAGAGACCAGGGGATATATAATTCACCCCTCCACTTT
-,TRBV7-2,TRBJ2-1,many,CASSLDRSYNEQFF,TGTGCCAGCAGCTTAGATCGCTCCTACAATGAGCAGTTCTTC
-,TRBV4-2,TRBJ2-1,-,CASSQDPDEQFF,TGTGCCAGCAGCCAAGATCCCGATGAGCAGTTCTTC
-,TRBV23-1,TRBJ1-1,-,CASSRPGRGSTEAFF,TGCGCCAGCAGTCGTCCGGGCAGGGGATCCACTGAAGCTTTCTTT
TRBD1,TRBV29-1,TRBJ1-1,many,CSVRGLPTMNTEAFF,TGCAGCGTTAGGGGGCTGCCAACTATGAACACTGAAGCTTTCTTT
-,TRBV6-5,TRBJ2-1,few,CASNPRGNEQFF,TGTGCCAGCAACCCGAGGGGGAATGAGCAGTTCTTC
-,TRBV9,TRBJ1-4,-,CASSARSSWVEKLFF,TGTGCCAGCAGCGCCCGTAGTAGTTGGGTCGAAAAACTGTTTTTT
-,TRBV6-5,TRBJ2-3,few,CASSYDRQVNTQYF,TGTGCCAGCAGTTACGACAGGCAGGTCAATACGCAGTATTTT
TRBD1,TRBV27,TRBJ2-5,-,CASSLSWTGSGETQYF,TGTGCCAGCAGTTTATCGTGGACAGGGTCGGGGGAGACCCAGTACTTC
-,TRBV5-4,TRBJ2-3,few,CASSLRRITDTQYF,TGTGCCAGCAGCTTGAGGCGGATCACAGATACGCAGTATTTT
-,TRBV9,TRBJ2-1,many,CASSVSTREQFF,TGTGCCAGCAGCGTCTCGACTAGAGAGCAGTTCTTC
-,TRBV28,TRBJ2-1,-,CASSLRVNEQFF,TGTGCCAGCAGTTTACGGGTCAATGAGCAGTTCTTC
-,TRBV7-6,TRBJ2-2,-,CASSNSVTSNTGELFF,TGTGCCAGCTCCAATTCAGTGACATCGAACACCGGGGAGCTGTTTTTT
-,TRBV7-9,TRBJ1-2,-,CASSLDNVGYTF,TGTGCCAGCAGCTTAGATAACGTTGGCTACACCTTC
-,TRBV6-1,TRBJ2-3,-,CASARTVLTDTQYF,TGTGCCAGCGCCAGGACAGTTCTCACAGATACGCAGTATTTT
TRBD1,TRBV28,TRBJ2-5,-,CASTRPGTGLETQYF,TGTGCCAGCACCCGCCCCGGGACAGGGCTTGAGACCCAGTACTTC
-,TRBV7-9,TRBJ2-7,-,CASSPGPLSSYEQYF,TGTGCCAGCAGCCCAGGACCGTTGAGCTCCTACGAGCAGTACTTC
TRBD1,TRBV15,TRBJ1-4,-,CATSRGTGGAGELFF,TGTGCCACCAGCAGAGGGACAGGGGGCGCCGGGGAACTGTTTTTT
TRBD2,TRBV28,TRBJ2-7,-,CASSFSRLAGDYEQYF,TGTGCCAGCAGTTTTTCTAGACTAGCGGGAGACTACGAGCAGTACTTC
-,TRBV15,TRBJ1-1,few,CATSGLTGNTEAFF,TGTGCCACCAGCGGGTTGACAGGAAACACTGAAGCTTTCTTT
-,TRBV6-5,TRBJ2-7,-,CASRETGSGPQYF,TGTGCCAGCAGAGAAACAGGGAGCGGGCCTCAGTACTTC
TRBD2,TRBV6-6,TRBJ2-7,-,CASRTSGVYEQYF,TGTGCCAGCAGGACTAGCGGGGTCTACGAGCAGTACTTC
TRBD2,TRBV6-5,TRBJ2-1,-,CASSDGGGAEQFF,TGTGCCAGCAGTGACGGGGGGGGCGCCGAGCAGTTCTTC
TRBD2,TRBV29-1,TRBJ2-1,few,CSVLGRGSVNEQFF,TGCAGCGTTCTCGGGAGGGGGAGCGTAAATGAGCAGTTCTTC
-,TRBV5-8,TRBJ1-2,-,CASSLITRDGYTF,TGTGCCAGCAGCTTGATTACACGGGATGGCTACACCTTC
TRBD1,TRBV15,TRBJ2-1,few,CATSLRRQGDEQFF,TGTGCCACCAGCCTCCGCCGACAGGGTGATGAGCAGTTCTTC